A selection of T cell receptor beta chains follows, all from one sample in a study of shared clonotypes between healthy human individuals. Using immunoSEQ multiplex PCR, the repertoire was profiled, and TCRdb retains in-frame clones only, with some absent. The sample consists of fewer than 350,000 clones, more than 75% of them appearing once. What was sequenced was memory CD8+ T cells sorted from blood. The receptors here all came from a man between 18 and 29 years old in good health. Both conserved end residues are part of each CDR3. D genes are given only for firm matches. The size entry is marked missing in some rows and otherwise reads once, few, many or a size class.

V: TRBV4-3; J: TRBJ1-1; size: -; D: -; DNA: TGCGCCAGCAGCCAAGATATAGGACATCTGAACACTGAAGCTTTCTTT; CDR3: CASSQDIGHLNTEAFF
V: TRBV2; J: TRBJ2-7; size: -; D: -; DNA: TGTGCCAGCAGGGAACCGGGGACGGTTTTC; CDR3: CASREPGTVF
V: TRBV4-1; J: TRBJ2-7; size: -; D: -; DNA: TGCGCCAGCAGCCCAAGGACGGGGACCTACGAGCAGTACTTC; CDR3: CASSPRTGTYEQYF
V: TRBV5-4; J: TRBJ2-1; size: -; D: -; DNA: TGTGCCAGCAGCTTCCGCGGGGCCCCCTACAATGAGCAGTTCTTC; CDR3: CASSFRGAPYNEQFF
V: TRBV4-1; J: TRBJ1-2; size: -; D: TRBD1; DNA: TGCGCCAGCAGCCAAGTACCCGGGACAGCCTATGGCTACACCTTC; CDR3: CASSQVPGTAYGYTF
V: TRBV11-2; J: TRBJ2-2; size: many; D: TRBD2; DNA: TGTGCCAGCAGCCAGTTGGGACTAGCCCACACCGGGGAGCTGTTTTTT; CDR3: CASSQLGLAHTGELFF
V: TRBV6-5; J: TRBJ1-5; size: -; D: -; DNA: TGTGCCAGCAGTTACGGGGTCGCGCAGCCCCAGCATTTT; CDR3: CASSYGVAQPQHF
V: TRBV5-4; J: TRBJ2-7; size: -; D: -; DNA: TGTGCCAGCAGCAACAATTTAATAGCCTACGAGCAGTACTTC; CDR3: CASSNNLIAYEQYF
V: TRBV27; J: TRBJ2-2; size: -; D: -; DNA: TGTGCCAGCACTCCGTTAACAGGGAACCGAGACACCGGGGAGCTGTTTTTT; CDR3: CASTPLTGNRDTGELFF
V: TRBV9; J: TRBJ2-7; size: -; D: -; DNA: TGTGCCAGCAGCGCGTCAGGGGGGCCCTACGAGCAGTACTTC; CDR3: CASSASGGPYEQYF
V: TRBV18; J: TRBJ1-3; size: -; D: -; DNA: TGTGCCAGCTCACCGACAGGTGCCTCTGGAAACACCATATATTTT; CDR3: CASSPTGASGNTIYF
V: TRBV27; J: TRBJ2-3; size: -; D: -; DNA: TGTGCCAGCAGTTTATCTCGACTTGGGGTTAGCGATACGCAGTATTTT; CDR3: CASSLSRLGVSDTQYF
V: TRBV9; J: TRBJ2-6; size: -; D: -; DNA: TGTGCCAGCAGCGTAGAGGCAAAAGGTGTTAGCCGCTCTGGGGCCAACGTCCTGACTTTC; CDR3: CASSVEAKGVSRSGANVLTF
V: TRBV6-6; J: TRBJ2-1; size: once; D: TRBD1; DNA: TGTGCCACCCGGACAGGGGATCACCACAATGAGCAGTTCTTC; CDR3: CATRTGDHHNEQFF
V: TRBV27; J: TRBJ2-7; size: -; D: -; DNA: TGTGCCAGCTGCAACAGGGGAGGATACGAGCAGTACTTC; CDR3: CASCNRGGYEQYF
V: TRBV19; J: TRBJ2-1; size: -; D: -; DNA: TGTGCCAGTAGTATAGGTCGATACTACAATGAGCAGTTCTTC; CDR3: CASSIGRYYNEQFF
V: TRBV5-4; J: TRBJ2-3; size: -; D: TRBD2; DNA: TGTGCCAGCAGCCCATTAGCGGGGGGCCTTAACACAGATACGCAGTATTTT; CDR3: CASSPLAGGLNTDTQYF
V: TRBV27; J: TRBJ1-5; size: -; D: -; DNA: TGTGCCAGCAGTTTAAATCCAGGGAATCAGCCCCAGCATTTT; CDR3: CASSLNPGNQPQHF
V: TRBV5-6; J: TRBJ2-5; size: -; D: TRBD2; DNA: TGTGCCAGCAGCTACTCAACGGGAGGCATGGAGACCCAGTACTTC; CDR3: CASSYSTGGMETQYF
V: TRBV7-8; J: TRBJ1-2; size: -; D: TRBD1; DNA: TGTGCCAGCAGCTCTCAGGGGGAAACCTATGGCTACACCTTC; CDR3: CASSSQGETYGYTF
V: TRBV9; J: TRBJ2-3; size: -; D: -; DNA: TGTGCCAGCAGCGTAGTTTCAGATACGCAGTATTTT; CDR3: CASSVVSDTQYF
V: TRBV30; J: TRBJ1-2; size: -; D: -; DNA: TGTGCCTGGAGTCAAAGGGTAGATGGCTACACCTTC; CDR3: CAWSQRVDGYTF
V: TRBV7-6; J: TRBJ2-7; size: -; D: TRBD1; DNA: TGTGCCAGCAGCTTGGACAGGGGGAGCTCCTACGAGCAGTACTTC; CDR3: CASSLDRGSSYEQYF
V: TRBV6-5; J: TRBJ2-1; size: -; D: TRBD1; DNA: TGTGCCAGCAGTTACTCGACAGGGGGGCACCCGAATGAGCAGTTCTTC; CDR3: CASSYSTGGHPNEQFF
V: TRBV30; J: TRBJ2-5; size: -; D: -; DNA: TGTGCCTGGAGTACGGGGCTTTTCGAGACCCAGTACTTC; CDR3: CAWSTGLFETQYF
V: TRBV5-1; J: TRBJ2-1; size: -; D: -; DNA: TGCGCCAGCAGCTTGGAGGCAGGGAAGGGGAGAAATGAGCAGTTCTTC; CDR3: CASSLEAGKGRNEQFF
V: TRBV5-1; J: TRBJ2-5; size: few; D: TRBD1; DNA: TGCGCCAGCAGCTTCCGGGACAGCCGCCAAGAGACCCAGTACTTC; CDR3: CASSFRDSRQETQYF
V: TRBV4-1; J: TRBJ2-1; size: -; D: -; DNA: TGCGCCAGCAGCCAACTCGAGGCGGGTTATAAGGGCAATGAGCAGTTCTTC; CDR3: CASSQLEAGYKGNEQFF
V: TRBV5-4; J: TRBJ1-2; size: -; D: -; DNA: TGTGCCAGCAGCTTGGCGGGACGGAAGGTGTATGGCTACACCTTC; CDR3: CASSLAGRKVYGYTF
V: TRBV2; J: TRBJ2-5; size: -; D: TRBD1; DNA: TGTGCCAGCAGTGACTACAGGGGGCCGGAGACCCAGTACTTC; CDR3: CASSDYRGPETQYF
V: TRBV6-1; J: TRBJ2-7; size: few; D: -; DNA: TGTGCCAGCAGTGATGAGGACGGGACAGGGCCGTCTAGCGGGACCTACGAGCAGTACTTC; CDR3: CASSDEDGTGPSSGTYEQYF
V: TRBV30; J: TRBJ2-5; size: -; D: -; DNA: TGTGCCTGGAGTGCGGTCTGGAGGGAGACCCAGTACTTC; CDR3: CAWSAVWRETQYF
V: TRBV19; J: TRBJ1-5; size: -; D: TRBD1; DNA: TGTGCCAGTAGTAGTCAGGGGGCAGGTCAGCCCCAGCATTTT; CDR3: CASSSQGAGQPQHF
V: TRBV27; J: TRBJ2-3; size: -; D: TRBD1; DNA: TGTGCCAGCAGTTTGGGACAGGGGCTTACAGATACGCAGTATTTT; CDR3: CASSLGQGLTDTQYF
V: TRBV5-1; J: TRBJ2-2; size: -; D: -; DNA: TGCGCCAGCAGCTTCGGGGACGGGGAGCTGTTTTTT; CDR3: CASSFGDGELFF
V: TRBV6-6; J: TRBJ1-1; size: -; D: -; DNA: TGTGCCAGCAGTTACTCGAACGCAAAGGTGGACACTGAAGCTTTCTTT; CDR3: CASSYSNAKVDTEAFF
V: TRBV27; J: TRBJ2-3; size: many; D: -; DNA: TGTGCCAGCAGGGCCCTCGGCGCAGATACGCAGTATTTT; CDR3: CASRALGADTQYF
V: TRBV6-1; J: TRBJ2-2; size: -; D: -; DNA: TGTGCCAGCAGTGACTGGCACACCGGGGAGCTGTTTTTT; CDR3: CASSDWHTGELFF
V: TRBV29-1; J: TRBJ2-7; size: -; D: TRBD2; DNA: TGCAGCGTTGAAGTATGGCGGGGGGGAATCTACGAGCAGTACTTC; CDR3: CSVEVWRGGIYEQYF
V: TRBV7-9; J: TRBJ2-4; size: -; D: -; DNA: TGTGCCAGCAGCTTAGACATGGACAGAGGGAGGGAGTACTTC; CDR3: CASSLDMDRGREYF
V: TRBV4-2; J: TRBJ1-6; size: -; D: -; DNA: TGTGCCAGCAGCCAAGATCTAGGGGACGGTTCACCCCTCCACTTT; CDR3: CASSQDLGDGSPLHF
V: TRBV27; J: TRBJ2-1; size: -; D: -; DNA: TGTGCCAGCAGTAGCCTCGGTTTCGACAGTGAGCAGTTCTTC; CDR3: CASSSLGFDSEQFF
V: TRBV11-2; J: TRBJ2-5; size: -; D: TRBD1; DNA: TGTGCCAGCAGCTGGGACAGGTCCCAAGAGACCCAGTACTTC; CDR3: CASSWDRSQETQYF
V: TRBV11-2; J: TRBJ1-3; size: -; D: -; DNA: TGTGCCAGCAGCCTTTATGCGGGGCGCCTGCTCTCTGGAAACACCATATATTTT; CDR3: CASSLYAGRLLSGNTIYF
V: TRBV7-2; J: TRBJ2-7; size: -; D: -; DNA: TGTGCCAGCAGCCCGTGGCTGGGGCATTCCTACGAGCAGTACTTC; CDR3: CASSPWLGHSYEQYF
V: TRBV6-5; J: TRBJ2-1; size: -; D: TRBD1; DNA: TGTGCCAGCAGTTACAGTGGGACAGGGGCCAACAATGAGCAGTTCTTC; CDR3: CASSYSGTGANNEQFF